This is a list of T cell receptor beta chains from one sample in a study of blood T cells in healthy people across ages. TCRdb reprocessed the 5' RACE reads via MiXCR and lists one record per CDR3 protein. Found here are 1.5 million to 2 million distinct CDR3 sequences, roughly 30% of them singletons; the top ten hold over 7%. The sample comprised blood. These receptors came from a woman younger than 45 in good health. CDR3s leave out the opening cysteine and the closing phenylalanine or tryptophan. Only part of the rows carry a size: once, few, many, or a class if the clone is expanded.

cdr3_aa,j_call,v_call,clone_size
ASSLLSGKFTDEQF,TRBJ2-1,TRBV11-2,-
ASSGLAGAGPYEQY,TRBJ2-7,TRBV2,-
IARVAAYNEQF,TRBJ2-1,TRBV20-1,-
ASSPNGYEQY,TRBJ2-7,TRBV10-1,-
ASSGNLDQPQH,TRBJ1-5,TRBV25-1,-
ARGSDSYEQY,TRBJ2-7,TRBV12-5,once
ATSDYGTSTYNEQF,TRBJ2-1,TRBV24-1,many
ASSQDPIAGLSYEQY,TRBJ2-7,TRBV4-1,many
ATRGASTGERF,TRBJ2-2,TRBV24-1,-
ASSINREDTQY,TRBJ2-3,TRBV12-3/TRBV12-4,many
SATSGTLYSPLH,TRBJ1-6,TRBV20-1,few
ASIYNPPGGSADTQY,TRBJ2-3,TRBV6-6,few
ASSDGGHETQY,TRBJ2-5,TRBV7-2,-
AISELEETQY,TRBJ2-5,TRBV10-3,many
AISESGMGGGDTQY,TRBJ2-3,TRBV10-3,-
ASSSDWGSYNEQY,TRBJ2-4,TRBV12-3/TRBV12-4,-
ASLSGTDTQY,TRBJ2-3,TRBV12-3/TRBV12-4,few
ASSTGTPSDGYT,TRBJ1-2,TRBV21-1,many
ASSLSFAGGPREQF,TRBJ2-1,TRBV7-2,-
ASSWGSGSYEQY,TRBJ2-7,TRBV5-1,few
ASRRTTTYGYT,TRBJ1-2,TRBV12-3/TRBV12-4,-
ASSQLIAGAGDTQY,TRBJ2-3,TRBV7-9,few
ASSYSFPGGDYEQY,TRBJ2-7,TRBV6-5,many
ATSGGEETQY,TRBJ2-5,TRBV10-3,many
SVGTSGATQY,TRBJ2-5,TRBV29-1,many
ASSQQTNVGETQF,TRBJ2-1,TRBV3-1,few
ARGQARSSSYNEQY,TRBJ2-7,TRBV6-1,-
ASSGGRAGDTDTQY,TRBJ2-3,TRBV19,-
ASSEQRGNQPQH,TRBJ1-5,TRBV2,few
ASSLVLEGDTQY,TRBJ2-3,TRBV7-9,many
ASSLTDLQPQH,TRBJ1-5,TRBV7-8,-
TSSSDRATEAF,TRBJ1-1,TRBV6-4,once
ASSLAPSRSSTDTQY,TRBJ2-3,TRBV5-1,-
ASSDDRDRETDTQY,TRBJ2-3,TRBV9,-
AISVGQGRAYGYT,TRBJ1-2,TRBV10-3,few
ASSLLTADTQY,TRBJ2-3,TRBV7-2,few
ARSLRAGSYEQY,TRBJ2-7,TRBV30,-
SASPSGRRVYGEQY,TRBJ2-7,TRBV20-1,-
ASSPGGPPTDTQY,TRBJ2-3,TRBV28,-
ASSFSRGAVTYNEQF,TRBJ2-1,TRBV7-2,-